This T cell receptor (beta chain) was recorded in a study of T-cell memory formation after mild COVID-19 (dated by TCRdb to the early 2020s). About the investigation overall: TCR sequence clusters from the two donors were found to be largely donor specific. Longitudinal TCRalpha and TCRbeta repertoire sequencing tracked T-cell clones expanding and contracting after mild COVID-19 in two donors. The cohort was made up of two young adult volunteers, one female and one male, who were previously healthy. Results the study describes overall, beyond this receptor: The study covered only two mild cases, and larger cohorts including severe cases with pre-infection samples were considered necessary. The detection of some responding clones in pre-infection memory suggests that pre-existing cross-reactive memory T cells joined the SARS-CoV-2 response. Contracting CD4+ clones appeared mostly in the CM and EM memory subsets, whereas CD8+ clones were enriched in EMRA. SARS-CoV-2 specificity was not confirmed for the second-wave clones peaking on day 37. Clones that contracted from day 15 to 85 showed balanced CD4/CD8 phenotypes, whereas a second wave of clones that expanded from day 15 to 37 leaned towards CD4+.

From its cysteine to its phenylalanine, the CDR3 spans 16 amino acids. Just the 48-base CDR3 DNA is kept, in frame starting at base 1. V has 4 bases trimmed and J has 4 bases trimmed; junction bases matching no gene number 14. The germline V gene (reference sequence) sets CDR1 to DFQATT and CDR2 to SNEGSKA. Sequenced using an Illumina NovaSeq 6000. TCRalpha and TCRbeta cDNA libraries were built by 5'RACE with constant-segment primers, adding sample barcodes and unique molecular identifiers. RNA was extracted from every sample with Trizol reagent. Amplification of the libraries took two PCR steps, and the second step added a second sample barcode plus Illumina TruSeq adapters. Sequencing of libraries was performed on an Illumina NovaSeq with 2 x 150 bp paired-end reads. The original methods were these. The reads were demultiplexed and collapsed into UMI-guided consensus sequences using migec v1.2.7. With mixcr v2.1.11, UMI consensuses were aligned to TRA and TRB V and J templates and assembled into clonotypes. Clonotypes were classified as expanded or contracted when called significant by both edgeR and NoisET, with noise models trained on biological replicates. For edgeR calls, a false discovery rate-adjusted p below 0.01 and a log2 fold-change threshold of 1 were applied. As an exploratory analysis of dynamics, PCA with hierarchical clustering was applied to max-normalized trajectories of the 1000 most abundant clonotypes. Separately sequenced CD4+ and CD8+ repertoires were used to assign the CD4 or CD8 phenotype of responding clones. Clones were called with MiXCR by TCRdb after fastp trimmed the public reads at Q25, and only in-frame beta chains were retained. Records with the same CDR3 protein are collapsed into one entry carrying the most frequent genes and DNA. In this record, the V and J calls reflect TCRdb's handling and not the investigators' own analysis. The sample table records roughly 400,000 distinct CDR3 sequences; approximately 15% of these occur just once. The leading ten clones occupy about a fifth of the sample.

PBMCs were isolated by Ficoll-Paque density gradient centrifugation. This clonotype was seen ten or more times. Which antigen it targets is not known. Qualities for individual bases were not recorded, and no much larger clone is one base off. Material for sequencing was PBMCs or a T cell subset sorted from them (not recorded which). The chain is encoded by TRBV20-1 joined to TRBJ2-3; TRBD1 aligns with 7 central bases. This TCR came from a man younger than 30 who had mild COVID-19 (a few samples of this study predate the infection). The sample titles of this study are shuffled in the database, so cell type and time point are left out; the donor was told from shared clones. The sequence in DNA is TGCAGTGCTATTGTTGCGAGGGGGCTACTACCAGATACGCAGTATTTT. This gives the protein CSAIVARGLLPDTQYF.